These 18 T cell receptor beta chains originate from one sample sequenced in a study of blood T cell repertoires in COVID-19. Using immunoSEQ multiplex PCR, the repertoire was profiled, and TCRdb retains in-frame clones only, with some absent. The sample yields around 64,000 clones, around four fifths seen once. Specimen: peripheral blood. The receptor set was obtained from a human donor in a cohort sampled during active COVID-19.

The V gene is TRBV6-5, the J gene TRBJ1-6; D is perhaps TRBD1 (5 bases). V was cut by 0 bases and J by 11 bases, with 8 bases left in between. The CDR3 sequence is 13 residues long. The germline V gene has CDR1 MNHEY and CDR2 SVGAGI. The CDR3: CASSYSRATPLHF. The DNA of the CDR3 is TGTGCCAGCAGTTACTCCAGGGCGACACCCCTCCACTTT.

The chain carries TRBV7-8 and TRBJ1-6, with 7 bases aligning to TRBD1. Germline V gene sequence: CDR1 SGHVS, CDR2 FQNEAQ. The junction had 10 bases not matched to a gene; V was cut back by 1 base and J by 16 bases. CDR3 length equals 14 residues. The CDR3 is CASSLGGQPRSLHF. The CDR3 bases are TGTGCCAGCAGCTTAGGGGGACAGCCCCGCAGTCTCCACTTT. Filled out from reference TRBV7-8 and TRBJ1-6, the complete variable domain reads GAGVSQSPRYKVAKRGQDVALRCDPISGHVSLFWYQQALGQGPEFLTYFQNEAQLDKSGLPSDRFFAERPEGSVSTLKIQRTQQEDSAVYLCASSLGGQPRSLHFGNGTRLTVT.

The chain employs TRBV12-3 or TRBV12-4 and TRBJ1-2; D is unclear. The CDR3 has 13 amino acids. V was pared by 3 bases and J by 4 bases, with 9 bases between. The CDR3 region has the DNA TGTGCCAGCAGTTTTGGGCGTTCCTATGGCTACACCTTC. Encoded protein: CASSFGRSYGYTF.

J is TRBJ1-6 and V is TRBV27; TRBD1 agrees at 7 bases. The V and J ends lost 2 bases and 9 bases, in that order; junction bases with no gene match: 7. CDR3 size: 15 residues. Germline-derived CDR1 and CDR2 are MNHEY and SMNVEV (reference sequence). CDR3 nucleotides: TGTGCCAGCAGTTTAGTCGGGACAGAGCCTTCACCCCTCCACTTT. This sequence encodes CASSLVGTEPSPLHF.

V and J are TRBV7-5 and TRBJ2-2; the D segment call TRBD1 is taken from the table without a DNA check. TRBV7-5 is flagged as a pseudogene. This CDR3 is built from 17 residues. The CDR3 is CVRSRNPGTGNTGELFF. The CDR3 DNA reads TGTGTCAGAAGTAGAAACCCCGGGACAGGGAACACCGGGGAGCTGTTTTTT.

CDR3 residues: CASSMMDRGAEAFF. Here the CDR3 DNA reads TGTGCCAGTAGTATGATGGACAGGGGGGCTGAAGCTTTCTTT. The J gene is TRBJ1-1, the V gene TRBV19; TRBD1 agrees at 10 bases. V lost 3 bases to trimming and J lost 6 bases; unmatched junction nucleotides: 4. Germline-derived CDR1 and CDR2 are LNHDA and SQIVND (reference sequence). CDR3 size: 14 residues.

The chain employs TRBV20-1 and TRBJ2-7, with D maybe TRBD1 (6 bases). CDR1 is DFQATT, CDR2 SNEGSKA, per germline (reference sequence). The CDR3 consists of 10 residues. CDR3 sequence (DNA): TGCAGTGCTGGAGAAAACAGGGAATTAGTC. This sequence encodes CSAGENRELV.

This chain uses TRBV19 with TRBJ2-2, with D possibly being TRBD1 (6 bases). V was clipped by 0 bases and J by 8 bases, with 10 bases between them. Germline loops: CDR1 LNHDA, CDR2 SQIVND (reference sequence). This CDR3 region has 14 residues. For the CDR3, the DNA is TGTGCCAGTAGTATAGAGGCAGGGGTGGGGGAGCTGTTTTTT. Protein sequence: CASSIEAGVGELFF.

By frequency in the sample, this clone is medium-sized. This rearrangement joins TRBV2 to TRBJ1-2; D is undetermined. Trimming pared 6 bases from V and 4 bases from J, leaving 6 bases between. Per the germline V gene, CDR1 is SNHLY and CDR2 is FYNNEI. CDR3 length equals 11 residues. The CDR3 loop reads CASSGVYGYTF. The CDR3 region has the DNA TGTGCCAGCAGCGGAGTCTATGGCTACACCTTC.

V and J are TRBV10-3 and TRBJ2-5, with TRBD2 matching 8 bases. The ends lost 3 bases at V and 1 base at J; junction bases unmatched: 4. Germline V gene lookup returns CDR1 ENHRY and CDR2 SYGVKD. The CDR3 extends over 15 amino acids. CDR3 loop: CAISDPAGGQETQYF. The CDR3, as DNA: TGTGCCATCAGTGACCCTGCGGGGGGCCAAGAGACCCAGTACTTC.

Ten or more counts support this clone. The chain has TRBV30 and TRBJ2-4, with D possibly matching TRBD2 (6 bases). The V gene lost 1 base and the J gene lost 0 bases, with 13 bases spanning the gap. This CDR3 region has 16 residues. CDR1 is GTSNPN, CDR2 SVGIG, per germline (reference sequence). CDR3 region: CAWSGGRQLAKNIQYF. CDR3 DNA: TGTGCCTGGAGTGGGGGGAGGCAGCTAGCCAAAAACATTCAGTACTTC.

As DNA, the CDR3 is TGTGCCAGCAGCTTTCCCGGGACAGGCTCCTACGAGCAGTACTTC. Protein product: CASSFPGTGSYEQYF. The J gene is TRBJ2-7, the V gene TRBV11-1; TRBD1 matches at 8 bases. V was pared by 3 bases and J by 0 bases, with 4 bases of the junction left unmatched. Germline-derived CDR1 and CDR2 are SGHAT and FQDESV (reference sequence). The CDR3 length is 15 residues. The entire variable domain, with the rest obtained from reference TRBV11-1 and TRBJ2-7, is as follows: EAEVAQSPRYKITEKSQAVAFWCDPISGHATLYWYRQILGQGPELLVQFQDESVVDDSQLPKDRFSAERLKGVDSTLKIQPAELGDSAMYLCASSFPGTGSYEQYFGPGTRLTVT.

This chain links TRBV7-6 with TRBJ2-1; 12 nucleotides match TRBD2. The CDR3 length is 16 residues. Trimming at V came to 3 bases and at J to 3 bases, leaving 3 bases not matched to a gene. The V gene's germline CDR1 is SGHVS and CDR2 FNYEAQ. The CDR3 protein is CASSLRLAGVYNEQFF. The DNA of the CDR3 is TGTGCCAGCAGCTTGCGACTAGCGGGGGTCTACAATGAGCAGTTCTTC.

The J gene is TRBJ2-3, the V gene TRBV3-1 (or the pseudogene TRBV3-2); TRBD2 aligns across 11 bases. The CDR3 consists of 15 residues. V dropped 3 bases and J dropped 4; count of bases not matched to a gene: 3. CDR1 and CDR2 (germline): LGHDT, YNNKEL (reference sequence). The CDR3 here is CASSHIAGGPDTQYF. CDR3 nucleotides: TGTGCCAGCAGCCACATAGCGGGGGGGCCAGATACGCAGTATTTT.

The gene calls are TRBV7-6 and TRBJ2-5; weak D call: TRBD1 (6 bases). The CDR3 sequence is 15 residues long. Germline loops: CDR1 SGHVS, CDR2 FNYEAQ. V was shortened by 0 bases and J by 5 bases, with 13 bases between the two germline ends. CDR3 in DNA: TGTGCCAGCAGCTTAGCAGGGGCTAGGGGGGAGACCCAGTACTTC. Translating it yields CASSLAGARGETQYF.

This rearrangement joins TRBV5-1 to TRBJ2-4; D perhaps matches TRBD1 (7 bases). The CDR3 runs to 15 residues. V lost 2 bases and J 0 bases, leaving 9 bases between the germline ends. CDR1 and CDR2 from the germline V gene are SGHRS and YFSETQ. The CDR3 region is CASSFQGGAKNIQYF. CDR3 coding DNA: TGCGCCAGCAGCTTCCAGGGGGGAGCCAAAAACATTCAGTACTTC.

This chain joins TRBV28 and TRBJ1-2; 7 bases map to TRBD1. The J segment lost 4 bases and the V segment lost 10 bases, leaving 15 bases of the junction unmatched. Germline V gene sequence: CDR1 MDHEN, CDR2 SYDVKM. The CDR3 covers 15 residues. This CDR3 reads CAITAGQVSSYGYTF. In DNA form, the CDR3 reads TGTGCCATCACAGCCGGACAGGTGTCTTCCTATGGCTACACCTTC.

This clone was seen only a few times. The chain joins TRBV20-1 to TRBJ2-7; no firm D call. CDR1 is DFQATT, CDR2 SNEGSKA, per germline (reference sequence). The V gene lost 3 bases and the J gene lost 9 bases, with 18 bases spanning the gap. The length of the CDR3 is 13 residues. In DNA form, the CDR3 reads TGCAGTGCTAGTTCTGGCATCCCCCTCCGGCAGTACGTC. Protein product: CSASSGIPLRQYV.